Here is one T cell receptor (beta chain) with its context. The antigen it binds to is not known. Base qualities are not recorded, but no much larger clone differs from it by a single base. This sample was included in a study of blood T cells in healthy people across ages (dated by TCRdb to between 2014 and 2017). Background on the whole study: Template switching captured roughly one uniquely barcoded TCR beta cDNA molecule per two T cells in model experiments. To track age-related changes in TCR beta repertoire diversity, the study relied on deep sequencing normalized with unique cDNA molecular identifiers. The donors were split into four age groups: young (average 16 years), middle-aged (39), aged (over 55) and long-lived (about 74). Donors of different ages were randomly distributed across sequencing lanes to avoid experimental bias. The study analyzed two additional independent replicas of 1 million unique cDNA reads from the same blood draw for two donors, one aged 18 to 29 and one aged 80 or older.

The roughly 38 donors, aged roughly 6 to 95 years, were systemically healthy Caucasian individuals from Russia. Each donor gave ten milliliters of peripheral blood, collected into EDTA-treated Vacutainer tubes. Ficoll-Paque density-gradient centrifugation was used to isolate PBMCs, with at least 6 million obtained per sample. Trizol reagent was used to extract total RNA from the PBMCs, yielding at least 6 micrograms per sample. For every donor, an aliquot of PBMCs went through flow cytometry to measure the percentages of naive CD45RAhigh/CD27high T cells. CDR1 and CDR2 are read off the germline V gene as SNHLY and FYNNEI. Inclusive of the bounding cysteine and phenylalanine, the CDR3 is 11 residues long. The CDR3 DNA has 33 bases and is translated from base 1. A distance of 8 bases separates the germline ends of V and J, which lose 5 bases and 9 bases respectively. Study-wide conclusions, independent of this receptor: There was a strong correlation between observed TCR beta diversity and the percentage of naive T cells measured by flow cytometry. Estimates of total diversity from one million sequenced T cells were regarded as lower bounds and underestimates. Because the CMV infection status of the donors was unknown, age-related changes in expanded clonotypes may potentially have been confounded. Observed TCR beta diversity per million T cells fell roughly linearly with age, and a significant reduction was already apparent by age about 36. Compared with the aged group, more naive CD4+ T cells, fewer expanded clones and increased TCR diversity were shown by the long-lived group, suggesting age selection. Conclusive comparison of naive and antigen-experienced compartments was prevented by the profiling of bulk unsorted PBMCs.

Libraries were made using 5' RACE. The instrument was an Illumina HiSeq 2500. The second PCR ran for roughly 7 to 12 cycles and used a J-beta primer mix along with a sample-barcoded 5' primer. A unique molecular identifier was introduced onto each TCR beta cDNA molecule by a template-switch 5' adaptor carrying 12 random nucleotides. Each sample yielded at least 3 million CDR3-containing paired-end reads. First-strand cDNA synthesis was performed from all RNA using the Mint cDNA synthesis kit, with priming by a TRBC-specific oligonucleotide. All cDNA was treated with uracil-DNA glycosylase and then went through a first 18-cycle PCR with the universal primers M1SS and BC2_uni_R. On the study's bioinformatics: Each sample was normalized by randomly selecting 1 million high-quality reads, each carrying a distinct molecular identifier. Instead of being binned into consensus sequences, reads that shared molecular identifiers were thrown out. MiTCR, run with a Q25 quality threshold and the strictest error-elimination algorithm, handled CDR3 identification, clonotype clustering and error correction. A nonparametric unseen species model with Euler transformation was used to estimate a lower bound on total TCR beta diversity. The public reads were reanalyzed by TCRdb: fastp trimming at Q25, MiXCR alignment, in-frame beta chains only. Every entry covers one CDR3 protein and lists the most common genes and DNA from its rows. It is TCRdb's table, rather than the study itself, that gives the V and J calls and clone size. The sample table shows roughly 680,000 distinct CDR3 sequences, and 45% to 60% are seen once. The ten largest account for roughly 12% of the sample.

This receptor was obtained from a woman aged 80 or over in good health. The source material was blood. The sequence links TRBV2 to TRBJ2-4; a tentative D match to TRBD1 spans 5 bases. The CDR3 protein sequence reads: CASSYRLIQYF. The DNA sequence reads TGTGCCAGCAGTTACAGGCTCATTCAGTACTTC.